Listed below are T cell receptor beta chains from one sample, sequenced in a study of blood T cell repertoires in COVID-19. Only in-frame clones appear in the TCRdb table, and some are missing; sequencing was by immunoSEQ multiplex PCR. The sample records around 260,000 clones, approximately 85% being singletons. The material sequenced was PBMCs or T cells enriched from blood (not recorded which). The receptors were gathered from a woman aged 25-40 years who had recovered from COVID-19. Both conserved end residues are part of each CDR3. D genes are given only for firm matches. Part of the rows lack a size; the others show once, few, many or a class for expanded clones.

>TRBV7-8|TRBD1|-|TRBJ2-3
CASSFQGATADTQYF
TGTGCCAGCAGCTTTCAGGGGGCAACAGCAGATACGCAGTATTTT
>TRBV20-1|TRBD2|-|TRBJ2-5
CSASIGREVGQETQYF
TGCAGTGCTAGTATCGGGCGGGAGGTGGGGCAAGAGACCCAGTACTTC
>TRBV28|-|-|TRBJ1-1
CASSLTGYFVAFF
TGTGCCAGCAGTTTAACAGGATATTTTGTGGCTTTCTTT
>TRBV28|TRBD1|-|TRBJ1-1
CASSFGQGDTEAFF
TGTGCCAGCAGTTTCGGACAGGGGGACACTGAAGCTTTCTTT
>TRBV5-1|-|-|TRBJ1-1
CASSLGSAGGLVNTEAFF
TGCGCCAGCAGCTTGGGGTCCGCGGGGGGCTTAGTGAACACTGAAGCTTTCTTT
>TRBV12-3/TRBV12-4|TRBD1|-|TRBJ1-3
CASDTKGANTIYF
TGTGCCAGTGATACTAAGGGGGCAAACACCATATATTTT
>TRBV5-4|-|-|TRBJ1-4
CASSWMGGPTNEKLFF
TGTGCCAGCAGCTGGATGGGGGGACCGACTAATGAAAAACTGTTTTTT
>TRBV27|TRBD1|-|TRBJ1-3
CASSGGTGGLSGNTIYF
TGTGCCAGCAGTGGGGGGACAGGGGGCCTCTCTGGAAACACCATATATTTT
>TRBV19|TRBD1|-|TRBJ2-5
CASSATGVGETQYF
TGTGCCAGTAGTGCAACAGGGGTGGGAGAGACCCAGTACTTC
>TRBV28|TRBD1|-|TRBJ1-4
CASRPGTGNEKLFF
TGTGCCAGCAGACCCGGGACAGGGAATGAAAAACTGTTTTTT
>TRBV4-2|TRBD1|once|TRBJ1-1
CASSQDKFGTGATEAFF
TGTGCCAGCAGCCAAGATAAGTTTGGGACAGGGGCCACTGAAGCTTTCTTT
>TRBV5-1|TRBD1|-|TRBJ1-4
CASSSDRTGALTNEKLFF
TGCGCCAGCAGCTCGGATAGGACAGGAGCCTTGACTAATGAAAAACTGTTTTTT
>TRBV3-1/TRBV3-2|TRBD1|once|TRBJ1-1
CASAPDRTGQEGTEAFF
TGTGCCAGCGCCCCGGATAGGACAGGGCAAGAAGGCACTGAAGCTTTCTTT
>TRBV9|-|-|TRBJ1-1
CASSVDRVNTEAFF
TGTGCCAGCAGCGTAGACAGGGTGAACACTGAAGCTTTCTTT
>TRBV18|-|-|TRBJ1-1
CASSPRLTEDAFF
TGTGCCAGCTCACCACGGTTGACAGAAGACGCTTTCTTT
>TRBV12-5|TRBD2|-|TRBJ2-2
CASGIWQRGGPGELFF
TGTGCTAGTGGTATATGGCAGCGGGGGGGCCCCGGGGAGCTGTTTTTT
>TRBV10-3|-|medium-sized|TRBJ1-1
CAISESIGGGEDEAFF
TGTGCCATCAGTGAGTCGATCGGGGGTGGGGAGGATGAAGCTTTCTTT
>TRBV6-4|TRBD2|-|TRBJ2-1
CASSLLAGGPNEQFF
TGTGCCAGCAGTCTGCTAGCGGGGGGGCCCAATGAGCAGTTCTTC
>TRBV28|-|once|TRBJ2-7
CASSSGLFAGAILYEQYF
TGTGCCAGCAGTTCCGGTTTGTTTGCGGGGGCCATACTTTACGAGCAGTACTTC
>TRBV15|-|-|TRBJ1-2
CATTPGRANYGYTF
TGTGCCACCACTCCAGGTCGAGCTAACTATGGCTACACCTTC
>TRBV27|-|-|TRBJ2-3
CASSRLLQSSTDTQYF
TGTGCCAGCAGCAGACTCCTTCAGTCTAGCACAGATACGCAGTATTTT
>TRBV28|-|-|TRBJ1-4
CASSFAQVDEKLFF
TGTGCCAGCAGTTTCGCACAGGTCGATGAAAAACTGTTTTTT
>TRBV2|-|once|TRBJ2-5
CASRDIQETQYF
TGTGCCAGCAGGGACATCCAAGAGACCCAGTACTTC
>TRBV11-3|-|-|TRBJ2-7
CASSQDRTNYEQYF
TGTGCCAGCAGCCAGGACAGAACGAACTACGAGCAGTACTTC
>TRBV7-9|-|-|TRBJ1-3
CASSTQGTTIYF
TGTGCCAGCAGTACGCAGGGAACCACCATATATTTT
>TRBV4-1|-|few|TRBJ2-1
CASSPGANYNEQFF
TGCGCCAGCAGCCCTGGGGCCAATTACAATGAGCAGTTCTTC
>TRBV4-1|-|-|TRBJ1-2
CASSQVGLKRTF
TGCGCCAGCAGCCAAGTGGGCCTGAAAAGGACCTTC
>TRBV9|-|few|TRBJ2-3
CASSVGGELPDTQYF
TGTGCCAGCAGCGTCGGAGGTGAGCTCCCAGATACGCAGTATTTT
>TRBV28|-|-|TRBJ1-1
CASSLYQGGTEAFF
TGTGCCAGCAGTTTATACCAGGGTGGCACTGAAGCTTTCTTT
>TRBV27|-|-|TRBJ1-2
CASKGGAIGYTF
TGTGCCAGCAAGGGAGGGGCAATTGGCTACACCTTC
>TRBV7-9|-|-|TRBJ1-4
CASSLGAQLATNEKLFF
TGTGCCAGCAGCTTAGGGGCGCAGCTTGCAACTAATGAAAAACTGTTTTTT
>TRBV20-1|TRBD1|-|TRBJ1-3
CSASPGQGILGSAGNTIYF
TGCAGTGCTAGTCCCGGACAGGGGATATTGGGCTCCGCTGGAAACACCATATATTTT
>TRBV19|-|-|TRBJ1-1
CASSRGLNTEAFF
TGTGCCAGTTCTAGGGGATTGAACACTGAAGCTTTCTTT
>TRBV29-1|-|-|TRBJ1-2
CSVSLLATSVPYGYTF
TGCAGCGTCTCCTTGTTAGCCACATCGGTCCCTTATGGCTACACCTTC
>TRBV9|TRBD1|once|TRBJ2-7
CASSPRQGAYHEQYF
TGTGCCAGCAGCCCACGACAGGGGGCTTATCACGAGCAGTACTTC
>TRBV9|TRBD1|-|TRBJ2-1
CASSVAPGGAYNEQFF
TGTGCCAGCAGCGTGGCACCAGGGGGCGCCTACAATGAGCAGTTCTTC
>TRBV5-4|-|once|TRBJ1-6
CASRHTDRNSPLHF
TGTGCCAGCAGACATACGGACAGAAATTCACCCCTCCACTTT
>TRBV5-1|TRBD1|-|TRBJ1-1
CASSLMGDSRTEAFF
TGCGCCAGCAGCTTGATGGGGGACAGTCGCACTGAAGCTTTCTTT
>TRBV28|-|-|TRBJ1-2
CASSLGGSHNYGYTF
TGTGCCAGCAGTTTAGGAGGGTCCCACAACTATGGCTACACCTTC